This T cell receptor beta chain came from a study of blood T cell repertoires in COVID-19. Study-level background: Sources were T cells, B-cell-depleted T cells, or PBMCs; the material itself was cDNA or gDNA.

Participants came from under 30 US areas, aged about 18 to 100 years. Clinical histories supplied by participants themselves formed the basis of cohort assignment. This clone was found once. Profiling relied on immunoSEQ multiplex PCR, and the TCRdb table lists in-frame clones only, not all of them. The repertoire holds about 240,000 clones, with about 90% as singletons. The sequenced material came from PBMCs or T cells enriched from blood (not recorded which). This TCR came from a woman in her thirties or forties with acute COVID-19.

The CDR3 protein is CSVGRTRDRGHADEQFF. The DNA of the CDR3 is TGCAGCGTTGGCCGAACCCGGGACAGGGGGCATGCGGATGAGCAGTTCTTC. The chain is built from TRBV29-1 and TRBJ2-1, with 12 bases identical to TRBD1. The germline V gene encodes CDR1 SQVTM and CDR2 ANQGSEA. The CDR3 covers 17 residues. V was clipped by 4 bases and J by 8 bases; unmatched bases: 15.